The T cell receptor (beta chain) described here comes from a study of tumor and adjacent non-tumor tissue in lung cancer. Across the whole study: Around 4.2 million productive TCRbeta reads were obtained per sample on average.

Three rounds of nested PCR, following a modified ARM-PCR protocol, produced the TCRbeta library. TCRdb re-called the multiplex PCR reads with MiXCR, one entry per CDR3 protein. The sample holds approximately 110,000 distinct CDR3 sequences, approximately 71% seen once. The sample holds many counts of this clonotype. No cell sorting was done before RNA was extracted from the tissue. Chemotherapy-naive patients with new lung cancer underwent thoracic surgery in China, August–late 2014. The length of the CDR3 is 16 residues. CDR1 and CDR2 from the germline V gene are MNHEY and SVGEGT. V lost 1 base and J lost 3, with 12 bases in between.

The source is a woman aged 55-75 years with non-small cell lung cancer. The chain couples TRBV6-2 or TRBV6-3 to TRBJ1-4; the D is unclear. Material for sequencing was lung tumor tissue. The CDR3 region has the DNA TGTGCCAGCAGTTACTTGGCGACGTGGTCTAATGAAAAACTGTTTTTT. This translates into CASSYLATWSNEKLFF.